One sample yielded the 26 T cell receptor beta chains listed below, sequenced in a study of immune cell composition in non-small cell lung cancer. Only in-frame clones appear in the TCRdb table, and some are missing; sequencing was by immunoSEQ multiplex PCR. The sample gives some 11,000 clones, around 65% of which show up once; about 18% is in the top ten. The sample was lung tumor tissue. All receptors derive from a human donor with non-small cell lung cancer.

This chain connects TRBV18 to TRBJ2-1, with a tentative D call TRBD1 (6 bases). Trimming removed 3 bases from V and 6 bases from J, with 15 bases in between. This CDR3 is built from 15 residues. The germline CDR1 and CDR2 sequences are KGHSH and LQKENI. The CDR3 coding sequence is TGTGCCAGCTCACCCGCGACAGGCGCGTTCAATGAGCAGTTCTTC. It yields the protein CASSPATGAFNEQFF. Drawing the rest from reference TRBV18 and TRBJ2-1, the complete variable domain is NAGVMQNPRHLVRRRGQEARLRCSPMKGHSHVYWYRQLPEEGLKFMVYLQKENIIDESGMPKERFSAEFPKEGPSILRIQQVVRGDSAAYFCASSPATGAFNEQFFGPGTRLTVL.

This rearrangement joins TRBV5-1 to TRBJ2-5, with a weak D call TRBD2 (5 bases). Germline V lookup: CDR1 SGHRS, CDR2 YFSETQ. V was cut by 2 bases and J by 5 bases, with 13 bases left in between. The CDR3 covers 14 residues. The CDR3 coding sequence is TGCGCCAGCAGCTTATTGCCTAGCAAGGAGACCCAGTACTTC. It is translated as CASSLLPSKETQYF.

The rearrangement uses TRBV9 and TRBJ2-7; TRBD2 matches 13 bases. The CDR3 totals 15 residues. Germline values: CDR1 SGDLS, CDR2 YYNGEE. V trimming: 3 bases; J trimming: 1 base; junction bases outside the gene matches: 1. The CDR3 region is CASSETSGRSYEQYF. The CDR3 DNA is TGTGCCAGCAGCGAGACTAGCGGGAGGTCCTACGAGCAGTACTTC.

The rearrangement uses TRBV27 and TRBJ2-7; 8 nucleotides agree with TRBD2. There are 14 residues in the CDR3. The V segment lost 4 bases and the J segment 4 bases; nucleotides outside the gene matches: 6. The germline V gene has CDR1 MNHEY and CDR2 SMNVEV (reference sequence). The CDR3 DNA sequence: TGTGCCAGCAGTTCCGTCCGCGGGGGGTACGAGCAGTACTTC. As protein: CASSSVRGGYEQYF.

This clone was recorded a few times. This chain links TRBV18 with TRBJ1-1, with D unclear. The V gene lost 6 bases and the J gene lost 1 base, with 12 bases spanning the gap. Germline CDR1 KGHSH, CDR2 LQKENI. This CDR3 has 14 residues. CDR3 amino acids: CASSQLGKNTEAFF. CDR3 nucleotides: TGTGCCAGCTCGCAACTAGGGAAGAACACTGAAGCTTTCTTT.

CDR3 bases: TGTGCCAGCAGCTATAGCGGGAGGAGGGCAGATACGCAGTATTTT. Translating it yields CASSYSGRRADTQYF. The chain joins TRBV7-2 to TRBJ2-3, with TRBD2 matching 10 bases. The CDR3 sequence is 15 residues long. Trimming took 4 bases from V and 4 from J; bases not matched to a gene: 5. The germline V gene has CDR1 SGHTA and CDR2 FQGNSA.

The gene calls are TRBV5-4 and TRBJ2-1; tentatively, D is TRBD2 (6 bases). CDR3 length equals 16 residues. Germline CDR1 is SGHNT and CDR2 is YYREEE (reference sequence). Trimming stripped 7 bases from V and 9 bases from J, with 26 bases between. Here the CDR3 DNA reads TGTGCCAGCGCTACCGAACGGGACTTGGTTTTACGTGAGCAGTTCTTC. Translation gives CASATERDLVLREQFF.

CDR3 nucleotide sequence: TGTGCCAGCAGCCAAGCTGTCCCAGGGCCGGAGGGCTACACCTTC. It codes for CASSQAVPGPEGYTF. The rearrangement links TRBV4-2 to TRBJ1-2; TRBD1 might be the D (5 bases). Germline values: CDR1 LGHNA, CDR2 YNFKEQ. V was trimmed by 1 base and J by 8 bases, leaving 17 bases between them. This CDR3 is 15 amino acids long.

This chain links TRBV4-2 with TRBJ2-3; the match to TRBD1 covers 9 bases. The CDR3 sequence is 19 residues long. Germline trimming cut 1 base from V and 2 bases from J; bases unmatched to any gene: 13. Germline V gene data show CDR1 as LGHNA and CDR2 as YNFKEQ. The DNA for the CDR3 is TGTGCCAGCAGCCAAGTCAAACAGGGGGCGGGAACACACACAGATACGCAGTATTTT. It yields the protein CASSQVKQGAGTHTDTQYF.

There are a few counts of this clone. The V gene is TRBV5-1, the J gene TRBJ1-1; TRBD1 is a possible D gene (6 bases). CDR1 is SGHRS, CDR2 YFSETQ, per germline. The CDR3 length is 15 residues. Trimming left V 0 bases short and J 5 bases short, with 14 bases between. The CDR3 DNA is TGCGCCAGCAGCTTGGCCGGGACACCTGATACTGAAGCTTTCTTT. Translating gives CASSLAGTPDTEAFF.

The rearrangement joins TRBV29-1 to TRBJ1-1; D is possibly TRBD1 (5 bases). V lost 5 bases and J 3 bases, leaving 13 bases between the germline ends. This CDR3 has 13 residues. Germline assignment: CDR1 SQVTM and CDR2 ANQGSEA. The CDR3 DNA reads TGCAGCGTTTCCGACAGTGGGCACACTGAAGCTTTCTTT. Its protein is CSVSDSGHTEAFF.

There are a few counts of this clone. CDR3 DNA sequence: TGTGCCAGCAGCATGAACTTAGGACAGAGATCAGATGAGCAGTTCTTC. This encodes CASSMNLGQRSDEQFF. The V and J genes are TRBV27 and TRBJ2-1; D is possibly TRBD1 (6 bases). Looked up from germline, CDR1 is MNHEY and CDR2 is SMNVEV (reference sequence). This CDR3 comprises 16 residues. The V end was cut by 6 bases, the J end by 8 bases, with 23 bases between.

The CDR3 DNA follows: TGCGCCAGCAGCCAAGCGGCTAGCGGGAGGGCCTACAATGAGCAGTTCTTC. It encodes CASSQAASGRAYNEQFF. This chain joins TRBV4-1 and TRBJ2-1; the match to TRBD2 covers 12 bases. Per the germline V gene, CDR1 is MGHRA and CDR2 is YSYEKL. V was pared by 1 base and J by 2 bases, with 3 bases of the junction left unmatched. The CDR3 is made up of 17 amino acids.

The V and J genes are TRBV6-1 and TRBJ2-2; TRBD1 aligns across 8 bases. Germline loops: CDR1 MNHNS, CDR2 SASEGT. J lost 6 bases, V lost 6 bases, and 3 bases had no gene match. The length of the CDR3 is 13 residues. The CDR3 loop is CASSRQGPGELFF. The CDR3 region has the DNA TGTGCCAGCAGCAGACAGGGGCCCGGGGAGCTGTTTTTT.

The V and J genes are TRBV11-2 and TRBJ1-3; possible D gene TRBD1, 6 bases. This CDR3 contains 14 residues. V was shortened by 4 bases and J by 2 bases, with 9 bases between the two germline ends. Germline CDR1 SGHAT, CDR2 FQNNGV. CDR3 nucleotides: TGTGCCAGCAGCTCACAGGGCACTGGAAACACCATATATTTT. Translated: CASSSQGTGNTIYF. The entire variable domain, with the rest obtained from reference TRBV11-2 and TRBJ1-3, is as follows: EAGVAQSPRYKIIEKRQSVAFWCNPISGHATLYWYQQILGQGPKLLIQFQNNGVVDDSQLPKDRFSAERLKGVDSTLKIQPAKLEDSAVYLCASSSQGTGNTIYFGEGSWLTVV.

This clone was recorded a few times. The V call is TRBV28, the J call TRBJ2-7; 7 bases are shared with TRBD2. The germline V gene encodes CDR1 MDHEN and CDR2 SYDVKM. This CDR3 region has 12 residues. V was clipped by 6 bases and J by 2 bases; unmatched bases: 1. This CDR3 reads CASRGTTYEQYF. In DNA, the CDR3 is TGTGCCAGCAGGGGGACTACCTACGAGCAGTACTTC.

The chain's CDR3 is CASSFSGAGGPETQYF. The CDR3 DNA sequence: TGTGCCAGCAGCTTTAGCGGAGCGGGAGGGCCAGAGACCCAGTACTTC. The rearrangement joins TRBV7-3 to TRBJ2-5, with TRBD2 matching 10 bases. This CDR3 has 16 residues. CDR1 SGHTA and CDR2 FQGTGA come from the germline V gene. The trim removed 3 bases at V and 4 bases at J, leaving 8 bases unmatched.

Only a few counts were recorded for this clone. The V call is TRBV18, the J call TRBJ2-5; 14 bases line up with TRBD2. The CDR3 runs to 18 residues. Germline CDR1 is KGHSH and CDR2 is LQKENI. The V and J ends lost 3 bases and 5 bases, in that order; junction bases with no gene match: 11. CDR3 sequence: CASSPGLAGVGGVETQYF. CDR3 nucleotides: TGTGCCAGCTCACCGGGACTAGCGGGAGTAGGAGGTGTGGAGACCCAGTACTTC.

This clone was detected a few times. V usage is TRBV7-7 and J usage is TRBJ2-3; 12 bases line up with TRBD2. The CDR3 runs 16 residues. V shed 5 bases, J shed 2 bases, and the junction held 5 bases outside the gene matches. Germline CDR1 is SSHAT and CDR2 is FNYEAQ (reference sequence). In DNA, the CDR3 is TGTGCCAGCAGCCAAGGGACTAGCGGGTTCACAGATACGCAGTATTTT. Encoded protein: CASSQGTSGFTDTQYF.

CDR3 amino acids: CASSLAETQPQHF. The DNA of the CDR3 is TGTGCCAGCAGCTTAGCGGAGACTCAGCCCCAGCATTTT. This chain links TRBV7-8 with TRBJ1-5; D unresolved. The CDR3 sequence is 13 residues long. Germline CDR1 SGHVS, CDR2 FQNEAQ. The V end was cut by 0 bases, the J end by 6 bases, with 6 bases between.

The V call is TRBV4-3, the J call TRBJ2-1, with D hard to call. Trimming shortened V by 0 bases and J by 9 bases, and 15 bases separated the two germline ends. The CDR3 sequence is 15 residues long. The germline V gene has CDR1 LGHNA and CDR2 YSLEER. The CDR3 here is CASSQDLLAVAEQFF. The CDR3 bases are TGCGCCAGCAGCCAAGATCTACTCGCCGTTGCTGAGCAGTTCTTC.

The rearrangement uses TRBV4-1 and TRBJ2-3; no clear D gene. The germline CDR1 and CDR2 sequences are MGHRA and YSYEKL. CDR3 length equals 14 residues. Trimming removed 4 bases from V and 4 bases from J, with 12 bases in between. The CDR3 nucleotides are TGCGCCAGCAGCCCCCAAAGAGGAGCAGATACGCAGTATTTT. It encodes CASSPQRGADTQYF.

This chain connects TRBV7-9 to TRBJ1-4; D gene unclear. Per germline, CDR1 SEHNR and CDR2 FQNEAQ (reference sequence). The CDR3 sequence is 14 residues long. V was trimmed by 5 bases and J by 6 bases, leaving 13 bases between them. The CDR3 sequence is CASSRAVRDEKLFF. CDR3 bases: TGTGCCAGCAGCCGAGCCGTACGGGATGAAAAACTGTTTTTT.

The V gene is TRBV6-5, the J gene TRBJ2-2; 7 nucleotides line up with TRBD1. The CDR3 runs 16 residues. J lost 1 base, V lost 2 bases, and 4 bases had no gene match. Germline CDR1 is MNHEY and CDR2 is SVGAGI. The CDR3 nucleotides read TGTGCCAGCAGTTACGCCGGACAGGTGAACACCGGGGAGCTGTTTTTT. The encoded protein is CASSYAGQVNTGELFF.

The chain has TRBV28 and TRBJ2-1, with 12 positions matching TRBD2. V lost 4 bases and J lost 0; bases outside the gene matches: 4. The CDR3 is 17 residues long. CDR1 is MDHEN, CDR2 SYDVKM, per germline. CDR3 loop: CASSSRLAGASYNEQFF. CDR3 DNA sequence: TGTGCCAGCAGTTCTCGACTAGCGGGAGCCTCCTACAATGAGCAGTTCTTC.

The chain recombines TRBV7-2 with TRBJ1-3, with TRBD1 identical over 9 bases. The CDR3 is made up of 16 amino acids. The germline gives CDR1 SGHTA, CDR2 FQGNSA. J gave up 4 bases and V 4 bases, and 8 bases lay outside the gene matches. CDR3 nucleotides: TGTGCCAGCAGCTCACTTTCCGGGACAGGGGGAAACACCATATATTTT. It specifies CASSSLSGTGGNTIYF. Looking up the rest from reference TRBV7-2 and TRBJ1-3 gives the full variable domain: GAGVSQSPSNKVTEKGKDVELRCDPISGHTALYWYRQSLGQGLEFLIYFQGNSAPDKSGLPSDRFSAERTGGSVSTLTIQRTQQEDSAVYLCASSSLSGTGGNTIYFGEGSWLTVV.